This record looks at one T cell receptor beta chain sequence and its context. Antigen unknown. The germline gives CDR1 MDHEN, CDR2 SYDVKM. The trim removed 5 bases at V and 5 bases at J, leaving 14 bases unmatched. This CDR3 is 17 amino acids long. The data are from a study of cytomegalovirus exposure and HLA in healthy donors. The overall study: When fewer than 500 donors were genotyped, 80% to 90% of them were found to fall in the Caucasian-associated ancestry cluster. Findings of the study overall: Some segments of the V type, notably TRBV6-2 and TRBV6-3, were excluded as indistinguishable. Among the sequence variants, a highly shared cluster was likely an artifact of sequencing.

The PCR ran on 60 Vbeta and 13 Jbeta primers. The assay was immunoSEQ multiplex PCR, and TCRdb's table has in-frame clones only and misses some. There are some 190,000 clones in the sample; under 85% occur only once, and 1.6% lies in the top ten. The receptor comes from a woman aged 18-29 years in good health and CMV-seronegative. The chain has TRBV28 and TRBJ2-5; 10 bases agree with TRBD1. What was sequenced was PBMCs. The chain's CDR3 is CASSLLFPGQGKETQYF. DNA for the CDR3: TGTGCCAGCAGTCTGTTATTTCCGGGACAGGGGAAGGAGACCCAGTACTTC.